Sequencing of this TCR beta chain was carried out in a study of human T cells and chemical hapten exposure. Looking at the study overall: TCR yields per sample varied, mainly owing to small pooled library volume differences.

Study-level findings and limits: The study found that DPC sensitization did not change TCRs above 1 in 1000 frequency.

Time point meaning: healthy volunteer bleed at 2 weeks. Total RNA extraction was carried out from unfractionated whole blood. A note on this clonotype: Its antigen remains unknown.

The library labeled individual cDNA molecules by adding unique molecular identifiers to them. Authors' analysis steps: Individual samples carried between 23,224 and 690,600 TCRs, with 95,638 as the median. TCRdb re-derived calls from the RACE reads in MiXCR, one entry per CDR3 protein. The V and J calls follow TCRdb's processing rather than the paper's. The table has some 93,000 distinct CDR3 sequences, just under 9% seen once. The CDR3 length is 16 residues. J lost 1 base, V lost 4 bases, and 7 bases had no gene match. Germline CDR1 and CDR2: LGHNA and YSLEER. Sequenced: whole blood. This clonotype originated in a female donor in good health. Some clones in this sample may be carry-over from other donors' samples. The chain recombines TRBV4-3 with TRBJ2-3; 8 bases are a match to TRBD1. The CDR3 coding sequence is TGCGCCAGCAGCCCCGGACAGGGTATTGGCACAGATACGCAGTATTTT. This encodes CASSPGQGIGTDTQYF.